The 14 T cell receptor beta chains below come from one sample, sequenced in a study of CD8 T cells in Susac syndrome. Reverse transcription of roughly 0.5 to 1 ug RNA was performed with random hexamers. TCRdb processed the immunoSEQ multiplex PCR reads anew with MiXCR; each CDR3 protein has one entry. The sample contains 350,000 to 550,000 distinct CDR3 sequences, roughly 85% of which appear only once. Sequenced material: CD8+ T cells from PBMCs. The receptors were sampled from a human donor with multiple sclerosis.

This clonotype has only one observation. The chain couples TRBV29-1 to TRBJ2-2; no reliable D call. The CDR3 extends over 11 amino acids. The V gene lost 4 bases and the J gene lost 8 bases, with 8 bases spanning the gap. The germline CDR1 and CDR2 sequences are SQVTM and ANQGSEA. The CDR3 here is CSVARRGELFF. The DNA for the CDR3 is TGCAGCGTTGCCCGTCGTGGGGAGCTGTTTTTT.

V and J are TRBV2 and TRBJ1-5, with D perhaps TRBD1 (5 bases). The CDR3 covers 15 residues. CDR1 SNHLY and CDR2 FYNNEI come from the germline V gene. V lost 2 bases and J lost 4, with 12 bases in between. The CDR3 loop is CASSERGIRNQPQHF. The CDR3 DNA reads TGTGCCAGCAGTGAACGGGGGATTCGGAATCAGCCCCAGCATTTT.

Only one count was recorded for this clonotype. The genes are TRBV28 and TRBJ1-1; tentatively, D is TRBD1 (6 bases). The CDR3 is 15 residues long. Trimming removed 8 bases at V and 0 bases at J, with 16 bases between. Germline CDR1 and CDR2: MDHEN and SYDVKM. CDR3 sequence reads: CASPSYRQVNTEAFF. The CDR3 coding sequence is TGTGCCAGCCCTTCTTATAGACAGGTGAACACTGAAGCTTTCTTT.

The chain employs TRBV27 and TRBJ2-1; D unresolved. Per the germline V gene, CDR1 is MNHEY and CDR2 is SMNVEV (reference sequence). Trimming took 0 bases from V and 6 from J, leaving 6 bases between them. CDR3 length: 13 residues. The CDR3 sequence: CASSLSVRNEQFF. The DNA for the CDR3 is TGTGCCAGCAGTTTATCGGTCCGCAATGAGCAGTTCTTC.

This clonotype was observed a few times. The junction departs from the called germline gene at one end, perhaps through a read error. The rearrangement joins TRBV4-1 to TRBJ1-5; no firm D call. The V gene's germline CDR1 is MGHRA and CDR2 YSYEKL. The CDR3 covers 14 residues. The CDR3 protein is CASSQGPGNQPQHF. The CDR3 DNA reads as TGTGCCAGCAGCCAAGGTCCGGGGAATCAGCCCCAGCATTTT.

This chain uses TRBV18 with TRBJ1-2; maybe TRBD1 (5 bases). The germline V gene has CDR1 KGHSH and CDR2 LQKENI. The CDR3 runs to 15 residues. Trimming took 4 bases from V and 8 from J, leaving 20 bases between them. CDR3 coding DNA: TGTGCCAGCTCACTACGAACCCAGGGTCTTAAGGGCTACACCTTC. Translation: CASSLRTQGLKGYTF.

The gene calls are TRBV11-2 and TRBJ2-5; 9 nucleotides agree with TRBD1. Trimming at V came to 4 bases and at J to 3 bases, leaving 3 bases not matched to a gene. Germline V gene sequence: CDR1 SGHAT, CDR2 FQNNGV. This CDR3 has 14 amino acids. CDR3 sequence reads: CASSSGQGKETQYF. The CDR3 nucleotides are TGTGCCAGCAGCTCTGGACAGGGGAAAGAGACCCAGTACTTC.

The chain employs TRBV20-1 and TRBJ1-5, with 10 bases that match TRBD1. V lost 6 bases and J lost 6; bases outside the gene matches: 11. Germline V gene lookup returns CDR1 DFQATT and CDR2 SNEGSKA (reference sequence). The CDR3 spans 15 residues. The CDR3 nucleotides read TGCAGTGCCACCTGGGGGACAGGGGAGAGTCAGCCCCAGCATTTT. It codes for CSATWGTGESQPQHF.

This clonotype was seen only once. Written as DNA, the CDR3 is TGTGCCAGCAGTGGGGACCTGGAAGCGAACACTGAAGCTTTCTTT. Its translation is CASSGDLEANTEAFF. The gene calls are TRBV28 and TRBJ1-1; tentative D call: TRBD1 (5 bases). Germline CDR1 MDHEN, CDR2 SYDVKM. The length of the CDR3 is 15 residues. V lost 5 bases and J lost 1, with 14 bases in between.

The rearrangement uses TRBV27 and TRBJ1-5; D may be TRBD1 (5 bases). The V end was cut by 1 base, the J end by 2 bases, with 9 bases between. This CDR3 contains 15 residues. Per germline, CDR1 MNHEY and CDR2 SMNVEV (reference sequence). The CDR3 DNA reads as TGTGCCAGCAGTTTATGGGGGAACGGCAATCAGCCCCAGCATTTT. Protein product: CASSLWGNGNQPQHF.

In this sample, this clonotype turned up once. V is TRBV5-1 and J is TRBJ2-7, with unresolved D. Between the trimmed V and J ends, which lost 1 base and 3 bases, there was a span of 26 bases. The CDR3 extends over 19 amino acids. The germline gives CDR1 SGHRS, CDR2 YFSETQ. CDR3 protein: CASSLPTNITRPGLYEQYF. The CDR3 nucleotides are TGCGCCAGCAGCTTGCCCACCAACATAACGCGGCCCGGGCTCTACGAGCAGTACTTC.

This chain joins TRBV12-3 or TRBV12-4 and TRBJ1-2; D is perhaps TRBD1 (6 bases). The CDR3 loop spans 11 amino acids. Trimming removed 6 bases at V and 6 bases at J, with 8 bases between. CDR3 loop: CASSNRDGYTF. DNA for the CDR3: TGTGCCAGCAGCAACAGGGATGGCTACACCTTC.

The CDR3, as DNA: TGCGCCAGCAGATTCACCACAGGGAACTATGGCTACACCTTC. Protein: CASRFTTGNYGYTF. The J gene is TRBJ1-2, the V gene TRBV5-1; possibly TRBD1 for D (6 bases). Germline CDR1 and CDR2: SGHRS and YFSETQ. Trimming cost V 5 bases and J 2 bases, with 13 bases left between them. The length of the CDR3 is 14 residues.

This rearrangement joins TRBV28 to TRBJ2-3; tentatively, D is TRBD2 (6 bases). The CDR3 consists of 14 residues. Germline CDR1 is MDHEN and CDR2 is SYDVKM. Trimming pared 5 bases from V and 2 bases from J, leaving 11 bases between. In DNA form, the CDR3 reads TGTGCCAGCAGTCGGGACTCTCACACAGATACGCAGTATTTT. Translation: CASSRDSHTDTQYF.